Listed below are T cell receptor beta chains from one sample, sequenced in a study of CDR3 diversity in severe acne. Each CDR3 protein is one row after TCRdb ran MiXCR on the PCR reads. The data contain 97,000 or so distinct CDR3 sequences, approximately 47% of them singletons. Sequencing was done on a sample of blood. The receptors stem from a male donor with acne. Both conserved end residues are part of each CDR3. A D gene is named only where the DNA matches it firmly. Part of the rows lack a size; the others show once, few, many or a class for expanded clones.

size: .; length: 16; J: TRBJ2-2; D: TRBD2; V: TRBV9; CDR3: CASSISGRAEGGELFF; DNA: TGTGCCAGCAGTATTAGCGGGAGGGCCGAAGGCGGGGAGCTGTTTTTT
size: few; length: 9; J: TRBJ1-2; D: .; V: TRBV25-1; CDR3: CASSEWDPF; DNA: TGTGCCAGCAGTGAATGGGATCCATTC
size: many; length: 16; J: TRBJ2-6; D: .; V: TRBV7-9; CDR3: CASSLGRGAGANVLTF; DNA: TGTGCCAGCAGCTTAGGGCGGGGCGCCGGGGCCAACGTCCTGACTTTC
size: few; length: 16; J: TRBJ2-5; D: TRBD2; V: TRBV5-4; CDR3: CASSLGASGDQETQYF; DNA: TGTGCCAGCAGCTTGGGGGCTAGCGGTGACCAAGAGACCCAGTACTTC
size: many; length: 14; J: TRBJ2-7; D: TRBD1; V: TRBV4-1; CDR3: CASSRGQGAWEQYF; DNA: TGCGCCAGCAGCCGTGGACAGGGGGCCTGGGAGCAGTACTTC
size: .; length: 14; J: TRBJ2-5; D: TRBD1; V: TRBV20-1; CDR3: CSARRGGVQETQYF; DNA: TGCAGTGCTAGACGAGGGGGCGTACAAGAGACCCAGTACTTC
size: many; length: 15; J: TRBJ2-5; D: TRBD2; V: TRBV5-1; CDR3: CASSPTSGGQETQYF; DNA: TGCGCCAGCAGCCCGACTAGCGGGGGCCAAGAGACCCAGTACTTC
size: few; length: 12; J: TRBJ2-7; D: .; V: TRBV13; CDR3: CACGTASYEQYF; DNA: TGTGCCTGCGGGACAGCCTCCTACGAGCAGTACTTC
size: .; length: 17; J: TRBJ1-5; D: .; V: TRBV28; CDR3: CASSLNRSGWADQPQHF; DNA: TGTGCCAGCAGTTTAAATAGGTCAGGCTGGGCGGATCAGCCCCAGCATTTT
size: .; length: 16; J: TRBJ2-1; D: .; V: TRBV6-5; CDR3: CASPPLEVLWNNEQFF; DNA: TGTGCCAGCCCCCCTCTGGAGGTCCTATGGAATAATGAGCAGTTCTTC
size: .; length: 15; J: TRBJ1-1; D: .; V: TRBV6-5; CDR3: CASSYRWGEGTEAFF; DNA: TGTGCCAGCAGTTACCGGTGGGGGGAGGGCACTGAAGCTTTCTTT
size: .; length: 13; J: TRBJ2-7; D: .; V: TRBV10-3; CDR3: CAIREGRPYEQYF; DNA: TGTGCCATCAGGGAGGGGAGACCCTACGAGCAGTACTTC
size: .; length: 16; J: TRBJ1-1; D: TRBD1; V: TRBV29-1; CDR3: CSVAPQGGIMNTEAFF; DNA: TGCAGCGTTGCCCCGCAGGGGGGGATTATGAACACTGAAGCTTTCTTT
size: once; length: 14; J: TRBJ1-5; D: .; V: TRBV7-2; CDR3: CASSSPGPNQPQHF; DNA: TGTGCCAGCAGCTCCCCAGGGCCGAATCAGCCCCAGCATTTT
size: .; length: 17; J: TRBJ1-1; D: .; V: TRBV2; CDR3: CASSVVRGAGKNTEAFF; DNA: TGTGCCAGCAGTGTCGTCAGGGGCGCGGGTAAGAACACTGAAGCTTTCTTT
size: .; length: 14; J: TRBJ1-1; D: .; V: TRBV29-1; CDR3: CSVTRGLLNTEAFF; DNA: TGCAGCGTCACCCGGGGCTTACTGAACACTGAAGCTTTCTTT
size: .; length: 13; J: TRBJ1-2; D: .; V: TRBV29-1; CDR3: CSVVRPGSYGYTF; DNA: TGCAGCGTTGTAAGGCCAGGGAGCTATGGCTACACCTTC
size: .; length: 16; J: TRBJ1-2; D: TRBD1; V: TRBV5-1; CDR3: CASSLGQGPGGYGYTF; DNA: TGCGCCAGCAGCTTGGGACAGGGCCCAGGGGGCTATGGCTACACCTTC
size: .; length: 15; J: TRBJ2-5; D: .; V: TRBV20-1; CDR3: CSARDRATGEETQYF; DNA: TGCAGTGCTAGAGATAGAGCAACGGGGGAAGAGACCCAGTACTTC
size: medium-sized; length: 16; J: TRBJ2-1; D: TRBD2; V: TRBV5-1; CDR3: CASSLFRAGEYNEQFF; DNA: TGCGCCAGCAGCTTGTTTCGAGCGGGGGAATACAATGAGCAGTTCTTC
size: .; length: 15; J: TRBJ1-2; D: .; V: TRBV10-3; CDR3: CAIRDSSLEDYGYTF; DNA: TGTGCCATCAGGGACAGCAGTTTGGAGGACTATGGCTACACCTTC
size: .; length: 12; J: TRBJ1-1; D: .; V: TRBV28; CDR3: CASSVLTAEAFF; DNA: TGTGCCAGCAGTGTACTCACGGCTGAAGCTTTCTTT
size: many; length: 15; J: TRBJ1-3; D: .; V: TRBV20-1; CDR3: CSALGAGFSGNTIYF; DNA: TGCAGTGCTCTAGGGGCGGGATTCTCTGGAAACACCATATATTTT
size: medium-sized; length: 13; J: TRBJ2-5; D: .; V: TRBV29-1; CDR3: CSVEGRVQETQYF; DNA: TGCAGCGTTGAAGGCAGGGTCCAAGAGACCCAGTACTTC
size: many; length: 18; J: TRBJ2-1; D: TRBD2; V: TRBV7-9; CDR3: CASSLVGSGGGLKNEQFF; DNA: TGTGCCAGCAGCTTAGTAGGTAGCGGGGGGGGTCTAAAGAATGAGCAGTTCTTC
size: once; length: 14; J: TRBJ1-2; D: TRBD1; V: TRBV7-9; CDR3: CASSPTGGGYGYTF; DNA: TGTGCCAGCAGCCCGACAGGGGGCGGCTATGGCTACACCTTC
size: .; length: 15; J: TRBJ1-5; D: .; V: TRBV2; CDR3: CASSDSRGASQPQHF; DNA: TGTGCCAGCAGTGATTCGAGGGGCGCTAGTCAGCCCCAGCATTTT